This record covers a single T cell receptor beta chain. What it binds is unknown. In the PCR, 60 Vbeta and 13 Jbeta primers were used. Repertoires were generated with immunoSEQ multiplex PCR, while TCRdb's copy carries only in-frame clones and drops some. The sample yields tens of thousands of clones, 70% to 85% seen once. This record belongs to a study of cytomegalovirus exposure and HLA in healthy donors. Findings of the study overall: The dataset shows that most TCR sequences were rare, while some public TCRs occurred in many donors. Later on, a genetic analysis was performed. It linked a missense variant in DCLRE1C with V- and J-gene trimming of TCR beta. After further analysis at a later stage, 16,951 TCR beta sequences were associated with HLA alleles at 0.05 false discovery rate.

Germline V lookup: CDR1 LNHDA, CDR2 SQIVND (reference sequence). V was pared by 2 bases and J by 2 bases, with 6 bases between. CDR3 length: 13 amino acids. Everyone who donated was a healthy bone marrow donor. The rearrangement links TRBV19 to TRBJ1-2, with D possibly TRBD1 on 5 matching bases. Source material: PBMCs. This sequence originates from a man aged 50-59 years in good health and CMV-seronegative. The CDR3 is CASSIRGNYGYTF. In nucleotides, the CDR3 is TGTGCCAGTAGTATAAGGGGAAACTATGGCTACACCTTC. Using reference TRBV19 and TRBJ1-2 for the parts outside the CDR3, the full variable domain is DGGITQSPKYLFRKEGQNVTLSCEQNLNHDAMYWYRQDPGQGLRLIYYSQIVNDFQKGDIAEGYSVSREKKESFPLTVTSAQKNPTAFYLCASSIRGNYGYTFGSGTRLTVV.